The 19 T cell receptor beta chains in this list originate from one sample, sequenced in a study of T cells after yellow fever vaccination. MiXCR, applied by TCRdb to the 5' RACE reads, yields one record per CDR3 protein. The table records about 550,000 distinct CDR3 sequences, roughly 19% of them present only once. Material: PBMCs, obtained 15 days after the yellow fever booster vaccination. These receptors were collected from a man between 25 and 39 years old who received the YFV17D yellow fever vaccine.

This clonotype was seen only a few times. This chain links TRBV7-2 with TRBJ2-2; TRBD1 aligns across 8 bases. Germline lookup yields CDR1 SGHTA and CDR2 FQGNSA. Germline trimming cut 5 bases from V and 4 bases from J; bases unmatched to any gene: 6. The CDR3 runs to 15 residues. CDR3 bases: TGTGCCAGCAGCCCCCAGACAGGGGTCACCGGGGAGCTGTTTTTT. Residues: CASSPQTGVTGELFF.

The rearrangement joins TRBV12-3 or TRBV12-4 to TRBJ2-5, with 7 bases that match TRBD2. Trimming at V came to 5 bases and at J to 0 bases, leaving 6 bases not matched to a gene. The CDR3 has 15 amino acids. This CDR3 is CASSPGGGNQETQYF. CDR3 DNA: TGTGCCAGCAGTCCCGGGGGAGGGAACCAAGAGACCCAGTACTTC.

The rearrangement joins TRBV5-1 to TRBJ2-1, with a weak D call TRBD1 (5 bases). Germline CDR1 SGHRS, CDR2 YFSETQ. With 1 base removed from V and 9 bases from J, the gap between germline ends came to 11 bases. This CDR3 has 13 residues. CDR3 sequence reads: CASSLSREGEQFF. The CDR3 DNA reads as TGCGCCAGCAGCTTGAGCAGGGAAGGTGAGCAGTTCTTC. The whole variable domain, filled in from reference TRBV5-1 and TRBJ2-1, reads KAGVTQTPRYLIKTRGQQVTLSCSPISGHRSVSWYQQTPGQGLQFLFEYFSETQRNKGNFPGRFSGRQFSNSRSEMNVSTLELGDSALYLCASSLSREGEQFFGPGTRLTVL.

The chain uses TRBV20-1 and TRBJ2-1, with a tentative D call TRBD2 (6 bases). Germline CDR1 reads DFQATT; CDR2 reads SNEGSKA (reference sequence). This CDR3 is built from 15 residues. Trimming removed 1 base at V and 3 bases at J, with 13 bases between. The DNA of the CDR3 is TGCAGTGCTAGAGGCAGTAGCGGAGTCTACAATGAGCAGTTCTTC. It encodes CSARGSSGVYNEQFF.

The sample holds one count of this clonotype. This chain uses TRBV5-1 with TRBJ1-2, with 7 nucleotides matching TRBD1. J gave up 1 base and V 4 bases, and 10 bases lay outside the gene matches. This CDR3 comprises 16 residues. From germline, CDR1 is SGHRS and CDR2 YFSETQ. The CDR3 DNA sequence: TGCGCCAGCAGCCGACGAACAGGGGAGATTAACTATGGCTACACCTTC. Translating it yields CASSRRTGEINYGYTF.

This clonotype was found a few times. This chain uses TRBV28 with TRBJ2-1; possibly TRBD2 for D (5 bases). The CDR3 covers 13 residues. Germline CDR1 reads MDHEN; CDR2 reads SYDVKM. With 5 bases removed from V and 7 bases from J, the gap between germline ends came to 12 bases. CDR3 nucleotides: TGTGCCAGCAGTCTAACTAGTAAGAATGAGCAGTTCTTC. Its protein product is CASSLTSKNEQFF.

There are a few counts of this clonotype. The gene calls are TRBV15 and TRBJ2-1; 11 bases are shared with TRBD2. From germline, CDR1 is LNHNV and CDR2 YYDKDF (reference sequence). CDR3 length equals 15 residues. V was clipped by 5 bases and J by 5 bases; unmatched bases: 5. For the CDR3, the DNA is TGTGCCACCAGCGGACGACTAGCGGGAAACAATGAGCAGTTCTTC. Residues: CATSGRLAGNNEQFF.

This clonotype was detected only a few times. V is TRBV2 and J is TRBJ2-5; D is unclear. Trimming removed 8 bases from V and 4 bases from J, with 14 bases in between. Germline CDR1 and CDR2: SNHLY and FYNNEI. The CDR3 covers 13 residues. This CDR3 reads CASVEETAETQYF. DNA for the CDR3: TGTGCCAGCGTCGAGGAGACCGCAGAGACCCAGTACTTC. The full variable domain, completed using reference TRBV2 and TRBJ2-5, is EPEVTQTPSHQVTQMGQEVILRCVPISNHLYFYWYRQILGQKVEFLVSFYNNEISEKSEIFDDQFSVERPDGSNFTLKIRSTKLEDSAMYFCASVEETAETQYFGPGTRLLVL.

The chain combines TRBV20-1 with TRBJ2-4; perhaps TRBD1 as D (5 bases). Germline assignment: CDR1 DFQATT and CDR2 SNEGSKA (reference sequence). The CDR3 consists of 13 residues. The V end lost 5 bases, the J end lost 3 bases, and 11 bases lay between the germline ends. The CDR3 reads CSAELGHKNIQYF. The CDR3 nucleotides are TGCAGTGCTGAGCTCGGACACAAAAACATTCAGTACTTC.

This clonotype was counted between two and nine times. The chain combines TRBV10-3 with TRBJ2-5; D remains ambiguous. Trimming took off 9 bases at V and 1 base at J, with 12 bases between the two ends. Looked up from germline, CDR1 is ENHRY and CDR2 is SYGVKD. There are 13 residues in the CDR3. CDR3 region: CAISGPSQETQYF. The CDR3 DNA is TGTGCCATTTCCGGACCGAGCCAAGAGACCCAGTACTTC.

The V and J genes are TRBV4-2 and TRBJ2-7, with 8 positions matching TRBD2. CDR3 size: 15 residues. Germline CDR1 is LGHNA and CDR2 is YNFKEQ. With V trimmed by 4 bases and J by 3 bases, 8 bases remained unmatched. In DNA form, the CDR3 reads TGTGCCAGCAGCCCCTCTGCGGGAGGACGCTACGAGCAGTACTTC. It yields the protein CASSPSAGGRYEQYF.

This clonotype appeared a few times. The gene calls are TRBV10-3 and TRBJ2-1; 8 bases match TRBD2. The CDR3 has 15 residues. Germline V gene sequence: CDR1 ENHRY, CDR2 SYGVKD. The CDR3 nucleotides are TGTGCAACCACTTTTGCGAGCGGGAGTCTGGATGAGCAGTTCTTC. Its protein is CATTFASGSLDEQFF.

The chain links TRBV29-1 to TRBJ1-2, with a tentative D call TRBD1 (6 bases). V was trimmed by 6 bases and J by 4 bases, leaving 9 bases between them. Germline assignment: CDR1 SQVTM and CDR2 ANQGSEA. This CDR3 is built from 11 residues. Here the CDR3 reads CSVAQGYGYTF. The CDR3 DNA reads as TGCAGCGTCGCACAGGGCTATGGCTACACCTTC.

This chain uses TRBV24-1 with TRBJ1-5, with 7 bases that match TRBD1. The junction had 6 bases not matched to a gene; V was cut back by 4 bases and J by 7 bases. Germline V gives CDR1 KGHDR, CDR2 SFDVKD. The CDR3 has 14 amino acids. CDR3 in DNA: TGTGCCACCAGTGAAGACAGGGCCGAGCAGCCCCAGCATTTT. Translation: CATSEDRAEQPQHF.

This clonotype occurred a few times. The chain recombines TRBV6-1 with TRBJ2-3; 7 nucleotides line up with TRBD2. The CDR3 length is 14 residues. V lost 6 bases, J lost 5 bases, and 8 bases stayed unmatched. From germline, CDR1 is MNHNS and CDR2 SASEGT. CDR3 DNA sequence: TGTGCCAGCAGCCCGCGGGAGTACCGAGATACGCAGTATTTT. It codes for CASSPREYRDTQYF.

CDR3 DNA: TGTGCCAGCAGTCCCTGGTCGGGGGCCGGGGAGCAGTACTTC. It specifies CASSPWSGAGEQYF. The chain links TRBV3-1 to TRBJ2-7; D tentatively fits TRBD1 or TRBD2 (6 bases each). CDR3 length: 14 amino acids. The germline V gene has CDR1 LGHDT and CDR2 YNNKEL (reference sequence). Between the trimmed V and J ends, which lost 6 bases and 7 bases, there was a span of 19 bases.

This clonotype was observed a few times. The genes are TRBV6-1 and TRBJ1-6; 7 bases agree with TRBD1. V shed 6 bases, J shed 9 bases, and the junction held 8 bases outside the gene matches. This CDR3 spans 14 amino acids. Germline V CDR1 and CDR2: MNHNS, SASEGT. DNA of the CDR3: TGTGCCAGCAGGTCAGGGGGTGTGGGTTCACCCCTCCACTTT. It encodes CASRSGGVGSPLHF.

The chain has TRBV5-1 and TRBJ2-1; 10 bases are shared with TRBD2. CDR3 length: 16 residues. V lost 4 bases to trimming and J lost 0 bases; unmatched junction nucleotides: 4. The V gene's germline CDR1 is SGHRS and CDR2 YFSETQ. This chain's CDR3 is CASSRSGGSSYNEQFF. For the CDR3, the DNA is TGCGCCAGCAGCCGTAGCGGGGGGAGCTCCTACAATGAGCAGTTCTTC. The whole variable domain, filled in from reference TRBV5-1 and TRBJ2-1, reads KAGVTQTPRYLIKTRGQQVTLSCSPISGHRSVSWYQQTPGQGLQFLFEYFSETQRNKGNFPGRFSGRQFSNSRSEMNVSTLELGDSALYLCASSRSGGSSYNEQFFGPGTRLTVL.

This clonotype was seen a few times. CDR3 amino acids: CASSPYSGAEQYF. DNA of the CDR3: TGCGCCAGCAGCCCCTACTCGGGGGCCGAGCAGTACTTC. This chain connects TRBV4-3 to TRBJ2-7; D could derive from TRBD1 or TRBD2 (6 bases each). Germline V gene data show CDR1 as LGHNA and CDR2 as YSLEER. The CDR3 runs to 13 residues. Trimming removed 4 bases from V and 6 bases from J, with 13 bases in between.